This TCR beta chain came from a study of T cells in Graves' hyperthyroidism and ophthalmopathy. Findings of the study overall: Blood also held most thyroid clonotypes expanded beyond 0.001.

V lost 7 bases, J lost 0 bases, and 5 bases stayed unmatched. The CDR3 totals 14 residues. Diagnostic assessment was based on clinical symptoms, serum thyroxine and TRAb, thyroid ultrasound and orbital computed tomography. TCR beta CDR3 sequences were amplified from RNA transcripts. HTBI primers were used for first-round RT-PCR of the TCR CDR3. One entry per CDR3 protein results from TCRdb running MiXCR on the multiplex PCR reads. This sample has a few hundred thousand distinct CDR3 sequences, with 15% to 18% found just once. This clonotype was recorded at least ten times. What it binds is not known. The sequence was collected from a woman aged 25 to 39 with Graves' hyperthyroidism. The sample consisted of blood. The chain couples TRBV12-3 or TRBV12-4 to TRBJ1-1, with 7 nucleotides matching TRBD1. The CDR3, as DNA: TGTGCCAGCAATTGGGACAGTTTGAACACTGAAGCTTTCTTT. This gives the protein CASNWDSLNTEAFF.